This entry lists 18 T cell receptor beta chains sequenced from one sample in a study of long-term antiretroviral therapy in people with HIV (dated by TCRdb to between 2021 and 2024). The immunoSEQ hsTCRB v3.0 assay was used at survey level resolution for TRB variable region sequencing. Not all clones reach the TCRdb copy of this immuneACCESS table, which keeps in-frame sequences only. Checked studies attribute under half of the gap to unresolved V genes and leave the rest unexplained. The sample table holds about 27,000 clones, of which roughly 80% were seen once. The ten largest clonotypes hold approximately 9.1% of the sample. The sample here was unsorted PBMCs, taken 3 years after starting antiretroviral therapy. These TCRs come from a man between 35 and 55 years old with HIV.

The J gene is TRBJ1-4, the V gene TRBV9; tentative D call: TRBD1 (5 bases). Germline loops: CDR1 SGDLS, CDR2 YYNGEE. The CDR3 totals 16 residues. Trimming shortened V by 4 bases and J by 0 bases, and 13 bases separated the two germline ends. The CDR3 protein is CASSFTGEATNEKLFF. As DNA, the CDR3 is TGTGCCAGCAGCTTCACAGGAGAAGCAACTAATGAAAAACTGTTTTTT.

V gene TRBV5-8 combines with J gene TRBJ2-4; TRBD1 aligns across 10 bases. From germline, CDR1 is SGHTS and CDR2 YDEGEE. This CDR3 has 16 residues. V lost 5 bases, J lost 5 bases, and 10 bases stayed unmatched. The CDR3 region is CASRGYRDRGENIQYF. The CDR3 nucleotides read TGTGCCAGCAGGGGATACCGGGACAGGGGTGAAAACATTCAGTACTTC.

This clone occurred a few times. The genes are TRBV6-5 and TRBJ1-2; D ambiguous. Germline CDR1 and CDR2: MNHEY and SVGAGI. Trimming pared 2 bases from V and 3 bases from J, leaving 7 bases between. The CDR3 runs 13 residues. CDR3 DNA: TGTGCCAGCAGTTACAGCGGCGACTATGGCTACACCTTC. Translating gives CASSYSGDYGYTF.

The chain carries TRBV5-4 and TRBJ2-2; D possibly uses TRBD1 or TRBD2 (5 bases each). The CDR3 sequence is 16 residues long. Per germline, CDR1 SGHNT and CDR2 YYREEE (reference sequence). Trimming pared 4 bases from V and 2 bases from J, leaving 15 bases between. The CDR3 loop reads CASSGTGTDNTGELFF. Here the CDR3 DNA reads TGTGCCAGCAGCGGCACGGGGACCGACAACACCGGGGAGCTGTTTTTT.

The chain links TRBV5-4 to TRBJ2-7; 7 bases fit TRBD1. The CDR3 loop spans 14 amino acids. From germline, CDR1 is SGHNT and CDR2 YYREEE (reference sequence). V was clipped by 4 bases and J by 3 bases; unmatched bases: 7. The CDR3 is CASSLQGSSYEQYF. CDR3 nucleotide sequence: TGTGCCAGCAGCCTACAGGGGTCCAGCTACGAGCAGTACTTC.

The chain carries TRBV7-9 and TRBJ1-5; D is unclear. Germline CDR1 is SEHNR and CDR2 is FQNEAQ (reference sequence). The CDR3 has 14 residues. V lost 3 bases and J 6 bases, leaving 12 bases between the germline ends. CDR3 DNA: TGTGCCAGCAGCTTGGGCCCCGTGGCTCAGCCCCAGCATTTT. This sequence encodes CASSLGPVAQPQHF.

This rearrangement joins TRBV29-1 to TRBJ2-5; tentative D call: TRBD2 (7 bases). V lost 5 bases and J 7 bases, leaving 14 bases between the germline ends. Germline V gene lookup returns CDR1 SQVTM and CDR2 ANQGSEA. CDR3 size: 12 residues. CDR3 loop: CSVQGGAGTQYF. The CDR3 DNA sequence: TGCAGCGTTCAAGGGGGGGCAGGGACCCAGTACTTC. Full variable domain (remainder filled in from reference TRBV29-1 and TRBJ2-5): SAVISQKPSRDICQRGTSLTIQCQVDSQVTMMFWYRQQPGQSLTLIATANQGSEATYESGFVIDKFPISRPNLTFSTLTVSNMSPEDSSIYLCSVQGGAGTQYFGPGTRLLVL.

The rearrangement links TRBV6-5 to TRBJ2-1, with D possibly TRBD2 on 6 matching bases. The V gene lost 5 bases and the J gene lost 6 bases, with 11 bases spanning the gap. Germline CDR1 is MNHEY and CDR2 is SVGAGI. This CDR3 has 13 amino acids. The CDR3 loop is CASSQTGVNEQFF. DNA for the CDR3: TGTGCCAGCAGTCAAACGGGGGTCAATGAGCAGTTCTTC.

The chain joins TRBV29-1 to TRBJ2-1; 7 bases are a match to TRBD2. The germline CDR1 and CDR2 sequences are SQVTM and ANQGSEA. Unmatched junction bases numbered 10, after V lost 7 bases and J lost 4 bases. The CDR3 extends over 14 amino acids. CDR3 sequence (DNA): TGCAGCGCCGGAACTAGCGCAGTTTACAATGAGCAGTTCTTC. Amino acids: CSAGTSAVYNEQFF.

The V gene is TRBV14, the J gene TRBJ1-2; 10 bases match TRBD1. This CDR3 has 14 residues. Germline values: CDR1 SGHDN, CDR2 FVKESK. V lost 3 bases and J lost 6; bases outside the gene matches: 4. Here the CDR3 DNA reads TGTGCCAGCAGCCACGGGACAGGGGAGAATGGCTACACCTTC. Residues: CASSHGTGENGYTF.

The CDR3 region has the DNA TGTGCCAGCAGCCAAGGGGGTGGGTTGGAGCAGTACTTC. The encoded protein is CASSQGGGLEQYF. The chain uses TRBV4-2 and TRBJ2-7; D remains ambiguous. Germline-derived CDR1 and CDR2 are LGHNA and YNFKEQ. Trimming pared 1 base from V and 7 bases from J, leaving 11 bases between. This CDR3 comprises 13 residues.

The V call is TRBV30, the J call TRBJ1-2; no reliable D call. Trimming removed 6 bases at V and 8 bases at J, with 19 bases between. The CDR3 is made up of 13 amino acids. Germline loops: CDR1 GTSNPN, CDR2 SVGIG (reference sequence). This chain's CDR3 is CACGLGGFDGYTF. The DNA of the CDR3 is TGTGCCTGCGGGCTGGGCGGGTTCGACGGCTACACCTTC.

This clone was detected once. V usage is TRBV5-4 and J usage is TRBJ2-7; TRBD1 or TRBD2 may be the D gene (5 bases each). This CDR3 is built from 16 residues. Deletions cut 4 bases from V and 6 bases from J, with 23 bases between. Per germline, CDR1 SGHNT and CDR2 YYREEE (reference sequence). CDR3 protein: CASSEPGTVSPSEQYF. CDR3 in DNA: TGTGCCAGCAGCGAGCCCGGGACGGTGAGCCCCTCCGAGCAGTACTTC.

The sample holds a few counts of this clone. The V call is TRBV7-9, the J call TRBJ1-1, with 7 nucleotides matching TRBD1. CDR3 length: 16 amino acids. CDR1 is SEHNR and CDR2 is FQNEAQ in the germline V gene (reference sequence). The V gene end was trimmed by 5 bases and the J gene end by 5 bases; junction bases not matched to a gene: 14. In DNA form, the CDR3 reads TGTGCCAGCAGCCCCGACAGGGAGGAAGGGGAAACTGAAGCTTTCTTT. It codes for CASSPDREEGETEAFF.

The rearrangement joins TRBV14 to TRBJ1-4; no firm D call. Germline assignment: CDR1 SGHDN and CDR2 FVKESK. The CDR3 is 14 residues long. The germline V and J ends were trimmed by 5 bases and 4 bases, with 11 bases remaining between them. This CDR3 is CASSVRHGNEKLFF. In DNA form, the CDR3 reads TGTGCCAGCAGCGTTCGACATGGTAATGAAAAACTGTTTTTT.

CDR3 sequence (DNA): TGTGCCAGCAGCCAAGTCGCGGGACTAGCGCTGCAAGAGACCCAGTACTTC. This sequence encodes CASSQVAGLALQETQYF. The rearrangement links TRBV4-2 to TRBJ2-5; TRBD2 aligns across 10 bases. The germline V gene encodes CDR1 LGHNA and CDR2 YNFKEQ. This CDR3 is 17 amino acids long. V gave up 1 base and J gave up 2 bases; unmatched junction bases: 7.

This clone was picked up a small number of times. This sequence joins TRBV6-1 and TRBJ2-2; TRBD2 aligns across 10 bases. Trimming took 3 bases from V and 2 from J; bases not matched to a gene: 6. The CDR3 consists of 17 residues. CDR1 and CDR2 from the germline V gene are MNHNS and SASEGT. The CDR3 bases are TGTGCCAGCAGTGACGGTAGCGGGAGGTTTAACACCGGGGAGCTGTTTTTT. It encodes CASSDGSGRFNTGELFF.

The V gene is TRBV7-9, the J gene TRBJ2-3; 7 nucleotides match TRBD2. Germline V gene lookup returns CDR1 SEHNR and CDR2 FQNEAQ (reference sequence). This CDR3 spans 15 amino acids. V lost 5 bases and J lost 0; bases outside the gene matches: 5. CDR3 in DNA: TGTGCCAGCAGCATGGCGGGAGCTAGCACAGATACGCAGTATTTT. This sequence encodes CASSMAGASTDTQYF.